This is a list of T cell receptor beta chains from one sample in a study of radiation and T cells in renal cell carcinoma. Method: immunoSEQ multiplex PCR; TCRdb's copy keeps in-frame clones and lacks some. The sample holds 75,000 to 95,000 clones, around four fifths seen once. The sample consisted of blood, taken from a patient whose treatment included radiotherapy and nephrectomy. The receptors derive from a man aged 50-60 years with renal cell carcinoma. The CDR3 runs from the conserved cysteine through the conserved F or W. The D gene is left open where the match is weak. Size is omitted from some rows. Given values are once, few, many or a class for expanded clones.

V gene: TRBV5-8
D gene: NA
J gene: TRBJ2-7
clone size: NA
CDR3 protein: CASSRHSYEQYF
CDR3 DNA: TGTGCCAGCAGCCGACACAGCTACGAGCAGTACTTC

V gene: TRBV19
D gene: NA
J gene: TRBJ1-2
clone size: NA
CDR3 protein: CASSTTWGSEVGYTF
CDR3 DNA: TGTGCCAGTAGTACCACCTGGGGTTCCGAGGTTGGCTACACCTTC

V gene: TRBV19
D gene: TRBD1
J gene: TRBJ2-7
clone size: NA
CDR3 protein: CASSIDGTGSYEQYF
CDR3 DNA: TGTGCCAGTAGTATAGATGGGACAGGGAGCTACGAGCAGTACTTC

V gene: TRBV5-8
D gene: NA
J gene: TRBJ1-5
clone size: NA
CDR3 protein: CASSLASQSDSNQPQHF
CDR3 DNA: TGTGCCAGCAGCTTGGCCTCGCAGTCGGATAGCAATCAGCCCCAGCATTTT

V gene: TRBV4-1
D gene: TRBD2
J gene: TRBJ2-5
clone size: NA
CDR3 protein: CASSQGHDIAGAPRETQYF
CDR3 DNA: TGCGCCAGCAGCCAAGGTCACGATATAGCGGGGGCCCCTCGAGAGACCCAGTACTTC

V gene: TRBV5-4
D gene: TRBD2
J gene: TRBJ2-7
clone size: NA
CDR3 protein: CASSKGLAGFSSYEQYF
CDR3 DNA: TGTGCCAGCAGCAAGGGACTAGCGGGATTCAGCTCCTACGAGCAGTACTTC

V gene: TRBV5-4
D gene: NA
J gene: TRBJ2-2
clone size: NA
CDR3 protein: CASSTQGVAVGGELFF
CDR3 DNA: TGTGCCAGCAGCACCCAGGGCGTGGCCGTCGGCGGGGAGCTGTTTTTT

V gene: TRBV7-9
D gene: NA
J gene: TRBJ1-1
clone size: NA
CDR3 protein: CASNREGRNTEAFF
CDR3 DNA: TGTGCCAGCAACAGAGAAGGTCGGAACACTGAAGCTTTCTTT

V gene: TRBV5-5
D gene: TRBD1
J gene: TRBJ2-1
clone size: NA
CDR3 protein: CASSAWTGTGGNEQFF
CDR3 DNA: TGTGCCAGCAGCGCCTGGACCGGGACAGGGGGAAATGAGCAGTTCTTC

V gene: TRBV6-5
D gene: TRBD1
J gene: TRBJ1-1
clone size: few
CDR3 protein: CASRPRQGNTEAFF
CDR3 DNA: TGTGCCAGCAGGCCCCGACAGGGGAACACTGAAGCTTTCTTT

V gene: TRBV2
D gene: NA
J gene: TRBJ2-7
clone size: NA
CDR3 protein: CASFREGRYEQYF
CDR3 DNA: TGTGCCAGCTTTAGAGAAGGGCGGTACGAGCAGTACTTC

V gene: TRBV7-8
D gene: NA
J gene: TRBJ1-2
clone size: NA
CDR3 protein: CASSLASSGVYGYTF
CDR3 DNA: TGTGCCAGCAGCTTAGCGAGTTCCGGGGTCTATGGCTACACCTTC

V gene: TRBV9
D gene: NA
J gene: TRBJ2-3
clone size: NA
CDR3 protein: CASSVEMWDTQYF
CDR3 DNA: TGTGCCAGCAGCGTAGAGATGTGGGATACGCAGTATTTT

V gene: TRBV18
D gene: NA
J gene: TRBJ2-7
clone size: NA
CDR3 protein: CASSLRQTGPYEQYF
CDR3 DNA: TGTGCCAGCTCACTCAGACAGACCGGACCCTACGAGCAGTACTTC

V gene: TRBV5-1
D gene: NA
J gene: TRBJ2-7
clone size: NA
CDR3 protein: CASSLDRSLYEQYF
CDR3 DNA: TGCGCCAGCAGCTTGGACAGATCCCTATACGAGCAGTACTTC

V gene: TRBV2
D gene: NA
J gene: TRBJ1-5
clone size: NA
CDR3 protein: CASSNLGGLGQPQHF
CDR3 DNA: TGTGCCAGCAGCAATCTCGGGGGGCTAGGTCAGCCCCAGCATTTT

V gene: TRBV5-4
D gene: TRBD1
J gene: TRBJ2-7
clone size: NA
CDR3 protein: CASSSRDSYEQYF
CDR3 DNA: TGTGCCAGCAGCTCCCGGGACAGCTACGAGCAGTACTTC

V gene: TRBV25-1
D gene: TRBD2
J gene: TRBJ2-5
clone size: few
CDR3 protein: CASSEYWSGGQETQYF
CDR3 DNA: TGTGCCAGCAGTGAATATTGGAGCGGGGGACAAGAGACCCAGTACTTC

V gene: TRBV7-8
D gene: NA
J gene: TRBJ1-1
clone size: NA
CDR3 protein: CASLSQIQGEAFF
CDR3 DNA: TGTGCCAGCCTAAGCCAAATCCAGGGTGAAGCTTTCTTT

V gene: TRBV6-6
D gene: TRBD2
J gene: TRBJ2-3
clone size: NA
CDR3 protein: CASTTSGGAPDTQYF
CDR3 DNA: TGTGCCAGCACCACCAGCGGGGGGGCCCCGGATACGCAGTATTTT